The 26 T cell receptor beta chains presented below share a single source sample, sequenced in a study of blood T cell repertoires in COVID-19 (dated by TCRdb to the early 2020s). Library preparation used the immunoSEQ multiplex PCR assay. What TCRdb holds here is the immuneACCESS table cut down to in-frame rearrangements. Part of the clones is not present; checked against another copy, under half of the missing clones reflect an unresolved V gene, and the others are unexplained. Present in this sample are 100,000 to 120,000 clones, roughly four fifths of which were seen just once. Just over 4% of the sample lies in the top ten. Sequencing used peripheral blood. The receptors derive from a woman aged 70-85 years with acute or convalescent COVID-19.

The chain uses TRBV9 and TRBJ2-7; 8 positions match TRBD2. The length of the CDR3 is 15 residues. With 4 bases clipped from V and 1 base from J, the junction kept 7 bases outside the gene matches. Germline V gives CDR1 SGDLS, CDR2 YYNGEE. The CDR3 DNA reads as TGTGCCAGCAGCTCCTCTAGCGGGTGGTCCTACGAGCAGTACTTC. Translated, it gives CASSSSSGWSYEQYF.

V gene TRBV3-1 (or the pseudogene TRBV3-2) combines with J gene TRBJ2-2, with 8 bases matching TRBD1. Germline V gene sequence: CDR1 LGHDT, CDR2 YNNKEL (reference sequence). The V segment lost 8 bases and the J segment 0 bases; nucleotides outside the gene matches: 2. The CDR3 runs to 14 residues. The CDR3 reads CASSRGPNTGELFF. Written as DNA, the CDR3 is TGTGCCAGCTCCAGGGGGCCGAACACCGGGGAGCTGTTTTTT.

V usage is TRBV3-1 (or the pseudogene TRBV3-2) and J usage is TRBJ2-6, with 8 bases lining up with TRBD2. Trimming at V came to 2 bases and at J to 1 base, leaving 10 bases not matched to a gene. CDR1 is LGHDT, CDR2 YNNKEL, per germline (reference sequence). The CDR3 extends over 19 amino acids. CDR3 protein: CASSQPERGIRSGANVLTF. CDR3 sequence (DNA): TGTGCCAGCAGCCAACCCGAGCGGGGGATTAGATCTGGGGCCAACGTCCTGACTTTC.

The CDR3 DNA is TGCGCCAGCAGGATGACAGTTACCTACGAGCAGTACTTC. Protein product: CASRMTVTYEQYF. The rearrangement uses TRBV10-2 and TRBJ2-7; perhaps TRBD1 as D (5 bases). This CDR3 comprises 13 residues. The germline V and J ends were trimmed by 6 bases and 2 bases, with 11 bases remaining between them. Germline lookup yields CDR1 WSHSY and CDR2 SAAADI.

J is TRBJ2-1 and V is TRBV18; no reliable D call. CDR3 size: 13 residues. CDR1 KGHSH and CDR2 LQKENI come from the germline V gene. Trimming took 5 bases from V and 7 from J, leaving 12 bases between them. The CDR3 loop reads CASSITARNEQFF. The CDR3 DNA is TGTGCCAGCTCAATAACCGCCCGGAATGAGCAGTTCTTC.

This CDR3 is CASSLTSGSYNEQFF. CDR3 nucleotide sequence: TGTGCCAGCAGTCTAACTAGCGGGAGCTACAATGAGCAGTTCTTC. The genes are TRBV11-2 and TRBJ2-1, with TRBD2 matching over 11 bases. The germline gives CDR1 SGHAT, CDR2 FQNNGV. The CDR3 consists of 15 residues. J lost 3 bases, V lost 6 bases, and 4 bases had no gene match.

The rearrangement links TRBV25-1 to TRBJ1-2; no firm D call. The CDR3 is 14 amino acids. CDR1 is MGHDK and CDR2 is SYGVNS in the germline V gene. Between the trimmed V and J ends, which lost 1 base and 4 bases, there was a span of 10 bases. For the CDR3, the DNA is TGTGCCAGCAGTGAATCGGTGTCCACCTATGGCTACACCTTC. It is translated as CASSESVSTYGYTF.

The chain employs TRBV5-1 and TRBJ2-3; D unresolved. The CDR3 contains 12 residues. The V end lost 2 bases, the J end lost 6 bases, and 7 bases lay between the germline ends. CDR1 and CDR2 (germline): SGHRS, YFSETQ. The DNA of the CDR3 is TGCGCCAGCAGCTTTAGTGCGGATACGCAGTATTTT. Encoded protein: CASSFSADTQYF.

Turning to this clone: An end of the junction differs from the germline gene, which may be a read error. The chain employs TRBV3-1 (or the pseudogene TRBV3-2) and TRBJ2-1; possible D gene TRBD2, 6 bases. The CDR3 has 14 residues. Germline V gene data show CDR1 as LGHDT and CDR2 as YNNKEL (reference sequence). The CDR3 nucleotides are TGCGCTACCGAGGCTAGCGAGAGAAACAATGAGCAGTTCTTC. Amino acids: CATEASERNNEQFF.

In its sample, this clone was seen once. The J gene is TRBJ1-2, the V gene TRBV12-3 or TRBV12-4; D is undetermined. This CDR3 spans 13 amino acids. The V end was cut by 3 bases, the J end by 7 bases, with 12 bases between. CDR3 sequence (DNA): TGTGCCAGCAGTTTCGTATCAGGTTTTGGCTACACCTTC. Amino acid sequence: CASSFVSGFGYTF.

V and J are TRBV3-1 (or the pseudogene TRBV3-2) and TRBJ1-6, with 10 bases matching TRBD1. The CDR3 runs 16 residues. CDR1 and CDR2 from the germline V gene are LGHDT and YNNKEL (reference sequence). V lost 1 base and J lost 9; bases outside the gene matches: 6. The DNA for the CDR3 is TGTGCCAGCAGCCAAGGTCGGACAGGGGGGGGTTCACCCCTCCACTTT. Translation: CASSQGRTGGGSPLHF.

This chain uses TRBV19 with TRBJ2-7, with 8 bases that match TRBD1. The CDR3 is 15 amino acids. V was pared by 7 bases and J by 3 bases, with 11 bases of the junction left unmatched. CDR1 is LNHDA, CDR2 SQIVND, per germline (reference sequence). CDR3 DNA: TGTGCCAGTACTCTAGGGTCAGGGGGCGTCTACGAGCAGTACTTC. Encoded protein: CASTLGSGGVYEQYF.

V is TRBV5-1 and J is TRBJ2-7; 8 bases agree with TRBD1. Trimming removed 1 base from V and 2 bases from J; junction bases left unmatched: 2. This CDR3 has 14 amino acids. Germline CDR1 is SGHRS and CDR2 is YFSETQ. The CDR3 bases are TGCGCCAGCAGCTTGACAGGGGGTACCTACGAGCAGTACGTC. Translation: CASSLTGGTYEQYV.

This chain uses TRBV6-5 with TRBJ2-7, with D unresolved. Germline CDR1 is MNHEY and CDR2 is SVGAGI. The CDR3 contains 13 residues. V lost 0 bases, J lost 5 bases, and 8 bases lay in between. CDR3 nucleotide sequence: TGTGCCAGCAGTTACTCTGAGGCCAACGAGCAGTACTTC. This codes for CASSYSEANEQYF.

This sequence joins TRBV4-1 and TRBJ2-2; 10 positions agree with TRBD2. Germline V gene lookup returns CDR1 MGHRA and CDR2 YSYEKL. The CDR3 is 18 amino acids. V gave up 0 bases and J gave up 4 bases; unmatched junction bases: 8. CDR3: CASSQDRLAGAPTGELFF. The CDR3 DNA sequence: TGCGCCAGCAGCCAAGATAGGCTAGCGGGGGCCCCCACCGGGGAGCTGTTTTTT.

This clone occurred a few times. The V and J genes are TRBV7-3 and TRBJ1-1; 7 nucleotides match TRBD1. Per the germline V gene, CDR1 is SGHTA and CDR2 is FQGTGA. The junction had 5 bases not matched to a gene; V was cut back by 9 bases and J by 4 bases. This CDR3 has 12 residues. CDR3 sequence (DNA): TGTGCCAGTTCTCCAGGGGGCACTGAAGCTTTCTTT. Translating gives CASSPGGTEAFF.

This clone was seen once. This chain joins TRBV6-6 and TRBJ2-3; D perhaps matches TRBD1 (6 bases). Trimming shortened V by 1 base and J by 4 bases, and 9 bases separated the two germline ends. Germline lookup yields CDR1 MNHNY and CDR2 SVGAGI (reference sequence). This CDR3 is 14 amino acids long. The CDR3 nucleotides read TGTGCCAGCAGTTACTACCAGGGGCCAGATACGCAGTATTTT. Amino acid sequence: CASSYYQGPDTQYF.

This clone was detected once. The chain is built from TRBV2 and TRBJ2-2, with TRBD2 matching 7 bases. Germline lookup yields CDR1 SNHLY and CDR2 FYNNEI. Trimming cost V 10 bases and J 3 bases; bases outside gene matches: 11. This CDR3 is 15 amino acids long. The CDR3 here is CATAPRAGDTGELFF. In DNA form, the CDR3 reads TGTGCCACTGCCCCCCGCGCGGGGGACACCGGGGAGCTGTTTTTT.

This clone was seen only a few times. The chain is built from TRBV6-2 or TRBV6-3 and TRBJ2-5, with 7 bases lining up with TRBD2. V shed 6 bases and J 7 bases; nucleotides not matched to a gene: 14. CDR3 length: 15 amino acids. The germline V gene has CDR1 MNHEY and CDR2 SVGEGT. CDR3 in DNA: TGTGCCAGCAGCCCCGCCCTGGGGGGGTTCGGGACCCAGTACTTC. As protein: CASSPALGGFGTQYF.

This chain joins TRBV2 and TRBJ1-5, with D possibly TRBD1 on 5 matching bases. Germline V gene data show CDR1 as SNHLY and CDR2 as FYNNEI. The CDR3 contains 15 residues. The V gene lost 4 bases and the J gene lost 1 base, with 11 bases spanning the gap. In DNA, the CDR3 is TGTGCCAGCAGTGTGGGGCCTCCGAGCAATCAGCCCCAGCATTTT. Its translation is CASSVGPPSNQPQHF.

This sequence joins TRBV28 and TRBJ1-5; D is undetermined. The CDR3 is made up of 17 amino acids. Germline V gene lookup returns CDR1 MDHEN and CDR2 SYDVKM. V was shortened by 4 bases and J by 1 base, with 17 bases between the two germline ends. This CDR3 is CASSSTGRAGSNQPQHF. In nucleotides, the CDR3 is TGTGCCAGCAGTTCCACGGGGAGGGCGGGAAGCAATCAGCCCCAGCATTTT.

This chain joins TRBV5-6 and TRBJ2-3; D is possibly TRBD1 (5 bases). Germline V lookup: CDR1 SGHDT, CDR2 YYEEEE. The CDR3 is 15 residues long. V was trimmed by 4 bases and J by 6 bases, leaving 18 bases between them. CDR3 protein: CASSPQMWGRDTQYF. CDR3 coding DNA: TGTGCCAGCAGCCCCCAAATGTGGGGCCGGGATACGCAGTATTTT.

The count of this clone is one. The CDR3 DNA is TGTGCCAGCAGTTTAACACGGACAGATGGCTACACCTTC. This gives the protein CASSLTRTDGYTF. The chain employs TRBV12-3 or TRBV12-4 and TRBJ1-2; tentatively, D is TRBD1 (6 bases). The CDR3 contains 13 residues. Trimming took 2 bases from V and 6 from J, leaving 10 bases between them.

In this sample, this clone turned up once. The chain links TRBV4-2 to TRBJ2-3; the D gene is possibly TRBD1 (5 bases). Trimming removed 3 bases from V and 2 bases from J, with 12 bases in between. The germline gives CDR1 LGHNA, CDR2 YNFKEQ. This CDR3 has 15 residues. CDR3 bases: TGTGCCAGCAGCCAGGGTTCGACAGTCACAGATACGCAGTATTTT. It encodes CASSQGSTVTDTQYF.

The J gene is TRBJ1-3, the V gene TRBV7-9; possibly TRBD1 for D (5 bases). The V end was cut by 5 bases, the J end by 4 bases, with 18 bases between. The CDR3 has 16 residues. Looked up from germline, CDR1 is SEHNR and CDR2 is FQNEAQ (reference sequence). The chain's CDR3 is CASSPPWGGYGNTIYF. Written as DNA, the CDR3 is TGTGCCAGCAGCCCCCCCTGGGGGGGGTACGGAAACACCATATATTTT.

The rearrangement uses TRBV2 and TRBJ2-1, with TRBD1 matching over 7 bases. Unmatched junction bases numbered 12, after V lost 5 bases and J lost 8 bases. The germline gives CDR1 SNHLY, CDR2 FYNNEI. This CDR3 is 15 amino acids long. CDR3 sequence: CASSSPRTGADEQFF. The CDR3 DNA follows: TGTGCCAGCAGTTCGCCGAGAACAGGGGCGGATGAGCAGTTCTTC. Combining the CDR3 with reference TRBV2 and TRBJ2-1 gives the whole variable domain EPEVTQTPSHQVTQMGQEVILRCVPISNHLYFYWYRQILGQKVEFLVSFYNNEISEKSEIFDDQFSVERPDGSNFTLKIRSTKLEDSAMYFCASSSPRTGADEQFFGPGTRLTVL.